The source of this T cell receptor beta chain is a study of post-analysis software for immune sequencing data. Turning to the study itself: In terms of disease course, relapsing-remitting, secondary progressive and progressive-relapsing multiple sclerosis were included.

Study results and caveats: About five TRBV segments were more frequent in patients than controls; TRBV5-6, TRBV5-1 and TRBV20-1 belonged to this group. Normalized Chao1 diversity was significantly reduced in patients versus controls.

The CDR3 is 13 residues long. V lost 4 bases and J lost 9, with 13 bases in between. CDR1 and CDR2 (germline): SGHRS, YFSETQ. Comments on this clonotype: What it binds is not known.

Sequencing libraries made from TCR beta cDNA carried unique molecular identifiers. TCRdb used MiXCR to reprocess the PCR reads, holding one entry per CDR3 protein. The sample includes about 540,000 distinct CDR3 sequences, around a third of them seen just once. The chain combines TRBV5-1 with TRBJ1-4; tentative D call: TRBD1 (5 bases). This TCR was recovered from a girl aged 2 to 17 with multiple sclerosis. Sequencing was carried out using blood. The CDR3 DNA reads TGCGCCAGCAGCGAAAGCGGGGGTAAAAAACTGTTTTTT. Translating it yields CASSESGGKKLFF.